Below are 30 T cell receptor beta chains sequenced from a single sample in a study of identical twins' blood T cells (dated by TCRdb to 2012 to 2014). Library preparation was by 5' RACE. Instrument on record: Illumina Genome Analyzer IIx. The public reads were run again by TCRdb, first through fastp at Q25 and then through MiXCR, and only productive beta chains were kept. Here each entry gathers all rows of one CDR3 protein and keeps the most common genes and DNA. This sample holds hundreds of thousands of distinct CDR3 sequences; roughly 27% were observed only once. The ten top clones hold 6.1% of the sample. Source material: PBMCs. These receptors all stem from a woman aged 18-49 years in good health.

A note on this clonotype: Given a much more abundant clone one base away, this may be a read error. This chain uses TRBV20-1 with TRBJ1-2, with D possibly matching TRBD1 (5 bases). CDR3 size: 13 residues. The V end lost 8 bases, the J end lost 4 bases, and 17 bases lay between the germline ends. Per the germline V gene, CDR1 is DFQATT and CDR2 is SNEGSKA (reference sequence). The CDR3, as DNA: TGCAGTACTCGCAGGGATACCGTCTATGGCTACACCTTC. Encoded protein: CSTRRDTVYGYTF.

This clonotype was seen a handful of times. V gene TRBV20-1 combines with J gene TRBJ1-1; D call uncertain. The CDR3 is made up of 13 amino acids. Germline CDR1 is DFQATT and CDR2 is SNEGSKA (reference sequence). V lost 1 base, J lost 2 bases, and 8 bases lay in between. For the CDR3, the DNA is TGCAGTGCTAGAGGGCAGAAAAACACTGAAGCTTTCTTT. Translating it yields CSARGQKNTEAFF.

The CDR3 bases are TGTGCCAGCAGCTACCCACTGCCCACAGATACGCAGTATTTT. Amino acid sequence: CASSYPLPTDTQYF. This chain links TRBV7-9 with TRBJ2-3; D not certain. V lost 4 bases and J lost 2, with 10 bases in between. Germline values: CDR1 SEHNR, CDR2 FQNEAQ (reference sequence). This CDR3 comprises 14 residues.

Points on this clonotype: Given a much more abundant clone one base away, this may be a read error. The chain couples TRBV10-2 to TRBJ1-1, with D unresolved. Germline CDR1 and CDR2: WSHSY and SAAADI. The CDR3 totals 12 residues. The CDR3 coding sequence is TGCGCCAGCAGTGAGGCGAACGCTGAAGCTTTCTTT. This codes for CASSEANAEAFF.

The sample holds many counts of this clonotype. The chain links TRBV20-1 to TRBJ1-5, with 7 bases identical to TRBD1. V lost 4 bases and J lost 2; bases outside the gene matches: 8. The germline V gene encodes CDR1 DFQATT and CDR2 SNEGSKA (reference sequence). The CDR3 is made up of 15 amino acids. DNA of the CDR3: TGCAGTGCTAAAGGACAGGCTTTAGGCAATCAGCCCCAGCATTTT. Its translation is CSAKGQALGNQPQHF.

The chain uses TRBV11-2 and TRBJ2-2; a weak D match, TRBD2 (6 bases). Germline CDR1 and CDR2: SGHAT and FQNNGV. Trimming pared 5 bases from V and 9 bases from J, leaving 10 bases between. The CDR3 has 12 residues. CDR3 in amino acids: CASSPRGRELFF. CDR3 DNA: TGTGCCAGCAGCCCGCGGGGCCGGGAGCTGTTTTTT.

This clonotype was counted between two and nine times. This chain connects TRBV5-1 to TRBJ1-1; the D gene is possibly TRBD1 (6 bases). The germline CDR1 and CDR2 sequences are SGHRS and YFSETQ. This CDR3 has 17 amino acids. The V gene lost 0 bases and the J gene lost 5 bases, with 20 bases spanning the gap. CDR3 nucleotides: TGCGCCAGCAGCTTGGCCGTCGGGACACTGGGGGGGACTGAAGCTTTCTTT. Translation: CASSLAVGTLGGTEAFF.

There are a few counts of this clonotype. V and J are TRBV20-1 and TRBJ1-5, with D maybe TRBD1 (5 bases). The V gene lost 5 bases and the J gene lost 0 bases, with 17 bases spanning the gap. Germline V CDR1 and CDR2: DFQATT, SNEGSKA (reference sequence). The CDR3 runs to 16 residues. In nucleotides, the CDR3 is TGCAGTGCTCAAGGCTCAGGGTTTAATAGCAATCAGCCCCAGCATTTT. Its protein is CSAQGSGFNSNQPQHF.

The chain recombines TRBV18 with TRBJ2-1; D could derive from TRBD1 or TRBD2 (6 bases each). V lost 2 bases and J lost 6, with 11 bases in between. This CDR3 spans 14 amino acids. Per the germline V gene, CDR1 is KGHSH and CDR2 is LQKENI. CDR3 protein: CASSPRGASNEQFF. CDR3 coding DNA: TGTGCCAGCTCACCAAGGGGGGCAAGCAATGAGCAGTTCTTC.

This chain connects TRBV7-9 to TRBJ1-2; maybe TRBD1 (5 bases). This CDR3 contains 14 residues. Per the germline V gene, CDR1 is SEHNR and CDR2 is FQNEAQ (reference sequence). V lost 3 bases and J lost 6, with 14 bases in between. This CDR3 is CASSFQGSENGYTF. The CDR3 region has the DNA TGTGCCAGCAGCTTTCAGGGATCTGAGAATGGCTACACCTTC.

The chain's CDR3 is CSARRLAGGPSSYNEQFF. DNA for the CDR3: TGCAGTGCTAGGAGGCTAGCGGGGGGACCGAGCTCCTACAATGAGCAGTTCTTC. This chain uses TRBV20-1 with TRBJ2-1, with 11 bases matching TRBD2. Germline trimming cut 3 bases from V and 0 bases from J; bases unmatched to any gene: 10. The CDR3 spans 18 residues. The germline gives CDR1 DFQATT, CDR2 SNEGSKA (reference sequence).

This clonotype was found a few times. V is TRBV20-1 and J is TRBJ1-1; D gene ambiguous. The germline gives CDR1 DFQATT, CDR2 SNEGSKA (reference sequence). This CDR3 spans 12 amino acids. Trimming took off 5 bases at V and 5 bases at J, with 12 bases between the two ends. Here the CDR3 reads CSARKLETEAFF. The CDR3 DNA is TGCAGTGCTCGGAAACTTGAGACTGAAGCTTTCTTT.

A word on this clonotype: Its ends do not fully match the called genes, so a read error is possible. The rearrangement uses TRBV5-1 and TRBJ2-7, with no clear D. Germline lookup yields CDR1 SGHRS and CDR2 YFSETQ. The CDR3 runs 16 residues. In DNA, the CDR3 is TGCGCCAGCAGCCTCCAGAGTAGGACCTATAACTACGAGCGGTACTTC. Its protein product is CASSLQSRTYNYERYF. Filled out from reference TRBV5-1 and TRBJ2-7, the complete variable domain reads KAGVTQTPRYLIKTRGQQVTLSCSPISGHRSVSWYQQTPGQGLQFLFEYFSETQRNKGNFPGRFSGRQFSNSRSEMNVSTLELGDSALYLCASSLQSRTYNYERYFGPGTRLTVT.

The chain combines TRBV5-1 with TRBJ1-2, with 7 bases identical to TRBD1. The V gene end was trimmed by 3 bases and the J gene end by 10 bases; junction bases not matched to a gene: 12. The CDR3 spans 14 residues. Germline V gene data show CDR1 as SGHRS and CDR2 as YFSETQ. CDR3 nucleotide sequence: TGCGCCAGCAGCTCCCAGGGGGGACGGAATGCCTACACCTTC. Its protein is CASSSQGGRNAYTF.

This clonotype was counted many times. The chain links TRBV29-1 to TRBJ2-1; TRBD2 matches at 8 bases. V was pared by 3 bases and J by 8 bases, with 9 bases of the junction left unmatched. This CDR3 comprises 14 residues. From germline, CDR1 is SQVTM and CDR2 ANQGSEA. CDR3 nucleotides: TGCAGCGTTGATCGGGCGGACGGGAGGGATGAGCAGTTCTTC. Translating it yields CSVDRADGRDEQFF.

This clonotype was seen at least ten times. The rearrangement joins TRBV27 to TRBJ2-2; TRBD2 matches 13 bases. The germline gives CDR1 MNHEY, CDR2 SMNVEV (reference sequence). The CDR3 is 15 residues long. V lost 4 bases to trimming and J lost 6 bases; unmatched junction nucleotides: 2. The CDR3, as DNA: TGTGCCAGCAGTTCGACTAGCGGGAGGCCCGGGGAGCTGTTTTTT. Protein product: CASSSTSGRPGELFF.

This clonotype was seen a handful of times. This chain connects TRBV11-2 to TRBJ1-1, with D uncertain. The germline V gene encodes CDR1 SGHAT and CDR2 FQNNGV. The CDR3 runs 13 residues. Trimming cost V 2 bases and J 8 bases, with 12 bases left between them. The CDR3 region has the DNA TGTGCCAGCAGCTTAATTATGGGAGCCGAAGCTTTCTTT. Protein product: CASSLIMGAEAFF.

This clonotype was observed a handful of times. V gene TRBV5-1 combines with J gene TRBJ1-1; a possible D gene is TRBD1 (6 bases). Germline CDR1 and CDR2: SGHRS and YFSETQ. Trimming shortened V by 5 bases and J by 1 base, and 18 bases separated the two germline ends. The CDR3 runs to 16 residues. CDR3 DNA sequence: TGCGCCAGCAGACGGTATGGGGGCACATCGAACACTGAAGCTTTCTTT. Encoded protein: CASRRYGGTSNTEAFF.

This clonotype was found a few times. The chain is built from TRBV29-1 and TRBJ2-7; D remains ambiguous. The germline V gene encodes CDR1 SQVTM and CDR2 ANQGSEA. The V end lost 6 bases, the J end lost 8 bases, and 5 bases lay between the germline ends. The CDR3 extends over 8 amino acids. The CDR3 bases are TGCAGCGTGGGCAAGCAGTACTTC. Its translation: CSVGKQYF.

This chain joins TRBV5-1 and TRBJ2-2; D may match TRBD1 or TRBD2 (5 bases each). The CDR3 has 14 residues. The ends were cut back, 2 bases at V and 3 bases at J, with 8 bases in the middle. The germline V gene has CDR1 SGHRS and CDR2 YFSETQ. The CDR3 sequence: CASSFGGDTGELFF. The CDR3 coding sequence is TGCGCCAGCAGCTTTGGGGGTGACACCGGGGAGCTGTTTTTT.

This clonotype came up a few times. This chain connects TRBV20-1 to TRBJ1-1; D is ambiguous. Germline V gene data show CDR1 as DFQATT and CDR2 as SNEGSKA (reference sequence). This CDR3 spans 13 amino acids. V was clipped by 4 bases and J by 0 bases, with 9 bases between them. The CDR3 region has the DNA TGCAGTGCTAAAGAACACCTGAACACTGAAGCTTTCTTT. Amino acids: CSAKEHLNTEAFF.

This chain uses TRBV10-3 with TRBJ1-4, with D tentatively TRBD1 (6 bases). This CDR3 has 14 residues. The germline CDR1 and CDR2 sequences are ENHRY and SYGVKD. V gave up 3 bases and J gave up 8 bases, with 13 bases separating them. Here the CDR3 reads CAISERGFGEKLFF. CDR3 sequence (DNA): TGTGCCATCAGTGAAAGGGGGTTCGGCGAAAAACTGTTTTTT.

The CDR3 loop is CASSPHRDFLRGYTF. The CDR3 coding sequence is TGTGCCAGCTCACCACACAGGGACTTCTTGAGAGGCTACACCTTC. V is TRBV18 and J is TRBJ1-2; D is possibly TRBD1 (6 bases). Per the germline V gene, CDR1 is KGHSH and CDR2 is LQKENI. The V gene lost 1 base and the J gene lost 8 bases, with 17 bases spanning the gap. There are 15 residues in the CDR3.

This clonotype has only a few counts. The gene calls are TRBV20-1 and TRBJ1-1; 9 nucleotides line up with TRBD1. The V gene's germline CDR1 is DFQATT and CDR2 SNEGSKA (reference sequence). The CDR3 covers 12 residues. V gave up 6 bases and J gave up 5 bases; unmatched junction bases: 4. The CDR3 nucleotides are TGCAGTGCATCGACAGGGGGGACTGAAGCTTTCTTT. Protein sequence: CSASTGGTEAFF.

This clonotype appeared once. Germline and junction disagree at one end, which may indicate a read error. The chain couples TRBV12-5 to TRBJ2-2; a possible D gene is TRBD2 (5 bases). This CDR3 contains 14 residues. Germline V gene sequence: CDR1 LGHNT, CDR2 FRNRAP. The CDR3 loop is CASGFRSAVGELSF. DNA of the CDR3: TGTGCTAGTGGTTTTCGGAGTGCGGTCGGGGAGCTGTCTTTT.

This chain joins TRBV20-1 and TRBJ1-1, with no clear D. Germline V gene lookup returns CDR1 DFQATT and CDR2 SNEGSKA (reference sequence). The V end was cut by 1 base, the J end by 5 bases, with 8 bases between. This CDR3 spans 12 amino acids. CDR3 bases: TGCAGTGCTAGAGTTACGGGGACTGAAGCTTTCTTT. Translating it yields CSARVTGTEAFF.

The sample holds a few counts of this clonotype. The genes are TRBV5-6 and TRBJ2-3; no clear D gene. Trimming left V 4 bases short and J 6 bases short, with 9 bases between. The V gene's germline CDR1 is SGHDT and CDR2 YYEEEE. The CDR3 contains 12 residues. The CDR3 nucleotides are TGTGCCAGCAGCCAGCAGTCTGATACGCAGTATTTT. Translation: CASSQQSDTQYF.

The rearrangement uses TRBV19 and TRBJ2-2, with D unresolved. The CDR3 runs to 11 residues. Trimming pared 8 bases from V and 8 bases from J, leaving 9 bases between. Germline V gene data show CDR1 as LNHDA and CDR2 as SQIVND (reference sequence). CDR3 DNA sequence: TGTGCCAGTTTTGGTTGGGGGGAGCTGTTTTTT. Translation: CASFGWGELFF.

The CDR3 spells CASSYTGTDSSEKLFF. The CDR3 nucleotides are TGTGCCAGCAGCTATACCGGGACAGATAGCAGTGAAAAACTGTTTTTT. This chain uses TRBV6-5 with TRBJ1-4; 7 nucleotides align to TRBD1. This CDR3 spans 16 amino acids. V lost 6 bases and J lost 7; bases outside the gene matches: 14. The germline V gene has CDR1 MNHEY and CDR2 SVGAGI.

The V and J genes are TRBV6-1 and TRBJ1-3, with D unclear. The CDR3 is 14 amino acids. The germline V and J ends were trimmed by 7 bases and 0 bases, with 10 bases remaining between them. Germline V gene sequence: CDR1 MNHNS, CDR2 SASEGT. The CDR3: CASTTGNSGNTIYF. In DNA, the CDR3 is TGTGCCAGCACAACGGGGAACTCTGGAAACACCATATATTTT.